Below are 27 T cell receptor beta chains sequenced from a single sample in a study of cytomegalovirus exposure and HLA in healthy donors. Researchers ran the PCR with 60 Vbeta and 13 Jbeta primers. Using immunoSEQ multiplex PCR, the repertoire was profiled, and TCRdb retains in-frame clones only, with some absent. Here the sample spans around 90,000 clones, approximately 65% being singletons. What was sequenced was PBMCs. The receptor set was obtained from a woman aged 25 to 39 in good health and CMV-seropositive.

The chain has TRBV7-2 and TRBJ2-3; D perhaps matches TRBD2 (5 bases). The germline gives CDR1 SGHTA, CDR2 FQGNSA. Trimming shortened V by 2 bases and J by 2 bases, and 8 bases separated the two germline ends. The CDR3 totals 14 residues. The CDR3 protein is CASSLPGYTDTQYF. The CDR3 region has the DNA TGTGCCAGCAGCTTACCGGGATACACAGATACGCAGTATTTT.

This clone was detected only a few times. This chain uses TRBV7-2 with TRBJ2-3; 8 bases are shared with TRBD2. Germline lookup yields CDR1 SGHTA and CDR2 FQGNSA. V shed 4 bases and J 3 bases; nucleotides not matched to a gene: 12. CDR3 size: 17 residues. The CDR3 DNA is TGTGCCAGCAGCTCCCAGGGTGGGGGCGGGAGGACAGATACGCAGTATTTT. It translates to CASSSQGGGGRTDTQYF.

The V call is TRBV13, the J call TRBJ2-1; 12 bases are shared with TRBD2. V was clipped by 4 bases and J by 8 bases; unmatched bases: 6. CDR3 length equals 15 residues. Germline V gene sequence: CDR1 PRHDT, CDR2 FYEKMQ (reference sequence). CDR3 sequence reads: CASSSILAGGYEQFF. The CDR3 region has the DNA TGTGCCAGCAGCTCTATACTAGCGGGGGGTTATGAGCAGTTCTTC.

The J gene is TRBJ1-2, the V gene TRBV19; 9 bases map to TRBD1. This CDR3 is built from 16 residues. Germline values: CDR1 LNHDA, CDR2 SQIVND (reference sequence). Trimming at V came to 6 bases and at J to 3 bases, leaving 11 bases not matched to a gene. CDR3 loop: CASRGGQGSSYYGYTF. For the CDR3, the DNA is TGTGCCAGTAGGGGGGGACAGGGATCGTCCTACTATGGCTACACCTTC.

This sequence joins TRBV5-1 and TRBJ1-4; D remains ambiguous. Trimming left V 0 bases short and J 5 bases short, with 8 bases between. The CDR3 spans 14 residues. CDR1 is SGHRS, CDR2 YFSETQ, per germline. The CDR3 DNA is TGCGCCAGCAGCTTGGCCAGCGCGAATGAAAAACTGTTTTTT. It is translated as CASSLASANEKLFF. Combining the CDR3 with reference TRBV5-1 and TRBJ1-4 gives the whole variable domain KAGVTQTPRYLIKTRGQQVTLSCSPISGHRSVSWYQQTPGQGLQFLFEYFSETQRNKGNFPGRFSGRQFSNSRSEMNVSTLELGDSALYLCASSLASANEKLFFGSGTQLSVL.

This clone was counted only a few times. The chain has TRBV4-2 and TRBJ2-1; D possibly corresponds to TRBD2 (6 bases). The CDR3 is made up of 15 amino acids. Trimming stripped 1 base from V and 9 bases from J, with 16 bases between. Per the germline V gene, CDR1 is LGHNA and CDR2 is YNFKEQ. The DNA of the CDR3 is TGTGCCAGCAGCCAAGGATCCGGGGGTACGGGTGAGCAGTTCTTC. This encodes CASSQGSGGTGEQFF.

CDR3 region: CASTQTGAITEAFF. CDR3 DNA: TGTGCCAGCACCCAGACAGGGGCTATCACTGAAGCTTTCTTT. V gene TRBV6-1 combines with J gene TRBJ1-1, with 8 bases aligning to TRBD1. Losses at the gene ends were 7 bases for V and 4 bases for J; bases not matched to a gene: 8. This CDR3 region has 14 residues. Germline CDR1 MNHNS, CDR2 SASEGT.

Only a few counts were recorded for this clone. The J gene is TRBJ2-7, the V gene TRBV6-5; 10 nucleotides align to TRBD1. The CDR3 covers 16 residues. Germline assignment: CDR1 MNHEY and CDR2 SVGAGI. With V trimmed by 4 bases and J by 1 base, 7 bases remained unmatched. The CDR3 region has the DNA TGTGCCAGCAGTTCTTCCGGACAGGGGGGGTCCTACGAGCAGTACTTC. Translation: CASSSSGQGGSYEQYF.

The chain links TRBV7-6 to TRBJ1-6, with D unresolved. This CDR3 comprises 13 residues. The V end lost 5 bases, the J end lost 13 bases, and 15 bases lay between the germline ends. Germline V gives CDR1 SGHVS, CDR2 FNYEAQ. The CDR3 protein is CASSPSLLGPLHF. CDR3 DNA: TGTGCCAGCAGCCCTTCCCTGTTGGGCCCCCTCCACTTT.

The V call is TRBV19, the J call TRBJ2-3; 8 nucleotides line up with TRBD2. Per germline, CDR1 LNHDA and CDR2 SQIVND (reference sequence). The CDR3 spans 14 residues. V shed 1 base, J shed 4 bases, and the junction held 1 base outside the gene matches. The CDR3 protein is CASSIAGGPDTQYF. CDR3 bases: TGTGCCAGTAGTATAGCGGGGGGGCCAGATACGCAGTATTTT.

The J gene is TRBJ2-7, the V gene TRBV29-1; a weak D match, TRBD2 (5 bases). The V end lost 4 bases, the J end lost 2 bases, and 12 bases lay between the germline ends. Germline V gives CDR1 SQVTM, CDR2 ANQGSEA. The CDR3 extends over 13 amino acids. The CDR3 DNA is TGCAGCGTTGGTCGGGGAGTTCCCTACGAGCAGTACTTC. Its protein is CSVGRGVPYEQYF.

This chain uses TRBV6-5 with TRBJ2-2; D is uncertain. Germline assignment: CDR1 MNHEY and CDR2 SVGAGI. V was cut by 6 bases and J by 7 bases, with 15 bases left in between. The CDR3 spans 14 residues. The CDR3 reads CASRYRAPGGELFF. The CDR3 nucleotides are TGTGCCAGCAGATACAGAGCCCCCGGCGGGGAGCTGTTTTTT.

This clone has more than one count but fewer than ten. The chain links TRBV7-2 to TRBJ2-2, with TRBD1 identical over 8 bases. V lost 7 bases and J lost 5; bases outside the gene matches: 9. The CDR3 extends over 15 amino acids. Germline CDR1 is SGHTA and CDR2 is FQGNSA. The CDR3 loop reads CASTEGQGSTGELFF. CDR3 DNA sequence: TGTGCCAGCACTGAAGGACAGGGAAGTACCGGGGAGCTGTTTTTT. Full variable domain (rest looked up from reference TRBV7-2 and TRBJ2-2): GAGVSQSPSNKVTEKGKDVELRCDPISGHTALYWYRQSLGQGLEFLIYFQGNSAPDKSGLPSDRFSAERTGGSVSTLTIQRTQQEDSAVYLCASTEGQGSTGELFFGEGSRLTVL.

This clone was observed a single time. The chain uses TRBV19 and TRBJ2-2, with a weak D call TRBD2 (5 bases). CDR3 length: 13 residues. Germline CDR1 LNHDA, CDR2 SQIVND (reference sequence). Trimming shortened V by 8 bases and J by 1 base, and 8 bases separated the two germline ends. The CDR3 nucleotides read TGTGCCAGTGAAGCGGTGAACACCGGGGAGCTGTTTTTT. Protein: CASEAVNTGELFF.

This chain links TRBV19 with TRBJ1-4; D possibly corresponds to TRBD1 (5 bases). CDR3 length equals 14 residues. Germline CDR1 reads LNHDA; CDR2 reads SQIVND (reference sequence). Trimming stripped 3 bases from V and 7 bases from J, with 12 bases between. CDR3 nucleotide sequence: TGTGCCAGTAGTATCCAGGGTTTGGGTGAAAAACTGTTTTTT. Encoded protein: CASSIQGLGEKLFF.

This clone was detected only a few times. The chain uses TRBV6-6 and TRBJ2-5; 13 nucleotides agree with TRBD2. The CDR3 contains 16 residues. Per the germline V gene, CDR1 is MNHNY and CDR2 is SVGAGI (reference sequence). The V segment lost 2 bases and the J segment 3 bases; nucleotides outside the gene matches: 3. The CDR3 protein is CASSYKTSGGKETQYF. In DNA, the CDR3 is TGTGCCAGCAGTTACAAGACTAGCGGGGGGAAAGAGACCCAGTACTTC.

This sequence joins TRBV5-3 and TRBJ1-3; D is perhaps TRBD1 (5 bases). TRBV5-3 is classed as an ORF, of uncertain function. This CDR3 is built from 16 residues. Trimming left V 3 bases short and J 6 bases short, with 19 bases between. This CDR3 is CARSSYRRFKANTIYF. The DNA of the CDR3 is TGTGCCAGAAGCTCGTACAGGCGATTTAAGGCAAACACCATATATTTT.

The chain links TRBV19 to TRBJ2-7; TRBD1 matches 7 bases. The CDR3 has 15 amino acids. Germline V lookup: CDR1 LNHDA, CDR2 SQIVND (reference sequence). The J segment lost 1 base and the V segment lost 4 bases, leaving 7 bases of the junction unmatched. The CDR3 region is CASSTSWGQSYEQYF. The DNA of the CDR3 is TGTGCCAGTAGTACCTCATGGGGACAGTCCTACGAGCAGTACTTC.

V gene TRBV10-3 combines with J gene TRBJ1-2; 7 bases map to TRBD1. The length of the CDR3 is 15 residues. V trimming: 6 bases; J trimming: 7 bases; junction bases outside the gene matches: 14. The germline V gene encodes CDR1 ENHRY and CDR2 SYGVKD. The CDR3 region has the DNA TGTGCCATCAGACCCACGGACAGGAATTCTGCTGGCTACACCTTC. It translates to CAIRPTDRNSAGYTF.

V and J are TRBV30 and TRBJ1-5; D is perhaps TRBD1 (6 bases). Germline V gene lookup returns CDR1 GTSNPN and CDR2 SVGIG (reference sequence). Trimming cost V 2 bases and J 7 bases, with 12 bases left between them. This CDR3 region has 13 residues. This CDR3 reads CAWSHRVGQPQHF. DNA for the CDR3: TGTGCCTGGAGTCACAGGGTAGGACAGCCCCAGCATTTT.

This clone was detected a few times. The V gene is TRBV5-4, the J gene TRBJ2-3; possibly TRBD1 for D (6 bases). Germline V CDR1 and CDR2: SGHNT, YYREEE (reference sequence). CDR3 length: 17 residues. The V end lost 3 bases, the J end lost 6 bases, and 23 bases lay between the germline ends. In DNA form, the CDR3 reads TGTGCCAGCAGCTCACTAATCGGGACATCCTCGGGCGATACGCAGTATTTT. Translation: CASSSLIGTSSGDTQYF. Full variable domain (missing parts from reference TRBV5-4 and TRBJ2-3): ETGVTQSPTHLIKTRGQQVTLRCSSQSGHNTVSWYQQALGQGPQFIFQYYREEENGRGNFPPRFSGLQFPNYSSELNVNALELDDSALYLCASSSLIGTSSGDTQYFGPGTRLTVL.

This clone was counted a single time. One end of the junction is discordant with germline, which a read error may explain. V is TRBV7-9 and J is TRBJ2-7; no clear D. Germline CDR1 and CDR2: SEHNR and FQNEAQ (reference sequence). This CDR3 has 12 residues. The CDR3 DNA is TGTTCCAGCAGCCCGCTAGACTACGAGCAGTACTTC. Translated: CSSSPLDYEQYF.

The chain combines TRBV2 with TRBJ2-3; 10 positions match TRBD2. Per the germline V gene, CDR1 is SNHLY and CDR2 is FYNNEI. The V segment lost 10 bases and the J segment 4 bases; nucleotides outside the gene matches: 5. The CDR3 is 13 residues long. The CDR3 reads CATSGGASDTQYF. The CDR3 nucleotides are TGTGCCACAAGCGGGGGGGCGTCAGATACGCAGTATTTT.

The chain has TRBV5-1 and TRBJ2-7; 12 positions agree with TRBD2. Germline CDR1 reads SGHRS; CDR2 reads YFSETQ. The V gene end was trimmed by 5 bases and the J gene end by 5 bases; junction bases not matched to a gene: 8. CDR3 length: 15 residues. For the CDR3, the DNA is TGCGCCAGCAGTTATAGGACTAGCGGGGCCCACGAGCAGTACTTC. Amino acid sequence: CASSYRTSGAHEQYF.

The genes are TRBV30 and TRBJ1-4; tentatively, D is TRBD1 (6 bases). The length of the CDR3 is 15 residues. CDR1 and CDR2 from the germline V gene are GTSNPN and SVGIG (reference sequence). The V and J ends lost 2 bases and 0 bases respectively, with 10 bases between them. This CDR3 reads CAWSIGQTTNEKLFF. CDR3 coding DNA: TGTGCCTGGAGTATAGGACAGACAACTAATGAAAAACTGTTTTTT.

The chain links TRBV14 to TRBJ1-1; 8 bases agree with TRBD1. V gave up 4 bases and J gave up 0 bases; unmatched junction bases: 4. The CDR3 loop spans 15 amino acids. The germline gives CDR1 SGHDN, CDR2 FVKESK. The CDR3 reads CASSRWTGMNTEAFF. The CDR3 nucleotides are TGTGCCAGCAGCCGTTGGACAGGGATGAACACTGAAGCTTTCTTT. Supplemented by reference TRBV14 and TRBJ1-1, the full variable domain reads EAGVTQFPSHSVIEKGQTVTLRCDPISGHDNLYWYRRVMGKEIKFLLHFVKESKQDESGMPNNRFLAERTGGTYSTLKVQPAELEDSGVYFCASSRWTGMNTEAFFGQGTRLTVV.

The CDR3 reads CASSLGGLAGGPGQETQYF. DNA of the CDR3: TGCGCCAGCAGCTTGGGAGGACTAGCGGGGGGGCCAGGCCAAGAGACCCAGTACTTC. This chain joins TRBV5-1 and TRBJ2-5; 15 bases are a match to TRBD2. The germline V gene encodes CDR1 SGHRS and CDR2 YFSETQ. Trimming took 0 bases from V and 1 from J; bases not matched to a gene: 7. This CDR3 contains 19 residues.